This T cell receptor beta chain was sequenced in a study of CD8 T cells in ankylosing spondylitis. Study-wide findings and caveats: What appeared characteristic of ankylosing spondylitis blood was a TCR beta motif of seven to nine highly homologous variants.

This clonotype has ten or more counts. Its antigen is as yet unknown. Trimming stripped 5 bases from V and 7 bases from J, with 18 bases between. Germline lookup yields CDR1 MNHNS and CDR2 SASEGT. This CDR3 has 14 residues. TCRdb re-called the 5' RACE reads with MiXCR, one entry per CDR3 protein. The profile shows 700,000 to 850,000 distinct CDR3 sequences, 10% to 15% of them singletons. The material sequenced was blood, either unsorted or a sorted T cell fraction (not recorded which). V gene TRBV6-1 combines with J gene TRBJ2-7, with D uncertain. The clonotype comes from a male donor with ankylosing spondylitis. The DNA for the CDR3 is TGTGCCAGCAGTCCCCGGGCCCCAGGTGGGGAGCAGTACTTC. Translated: CASSPRAPGGEQYF.